The present T cell receptor (beta chain) was sequenced within a study of CD8+CD57+ T cells in acquired aplastic anemia. Turning to the study itself: When averaged, DNA from sorted CD4+ and CD8+ cells came to approximately 3.2 ug.

Findings and limits, study-wide: Simpson's diversity of CD8+ cells was not significantly different in patients compared with controls. Found in both controls and patients were twenty-nine CD8+ CDR3 sequences.

The TCR beta profiling, which covered VDJ combination and CDR3 sequence, was carried out using genomic DNA as the template. TCRdb re-analysed the reads in MiXCR, keeping a single row per CDR3 protein. The repertoire includes more than 250,000 distinct CDR3 sequences, roughly 50% of them detected once, and 6.5% to 10% sits in the top ten. Germline V gene sequence: CDR1 SGHDN, CDR2 FVKESK. The V end lost 8 bases, the J end lost 0 bases, and 10 bases lay between the germline ends. There are 13 residues in the CDR3. This clonotype turned up a few times. Its antigen is still unknown. Material for sequencing was sorted CD4+, CD8+, or CD8+CD57+ T cells (not recorded which) from PBMCs. This receptor was obtained from a human donor with severe aplastic anemia or a healthy control (not recorded which). The V and J genes are TRBV14 and TRBJ1-2; D is perhaps TRBD1 (5 bases). The CDR3 sequence is CASVAQANYGYTF. For the CDR3, the DNA is TGTGCCAGCGTCGCACAGGCTAACTATGGCTACACCTTC.